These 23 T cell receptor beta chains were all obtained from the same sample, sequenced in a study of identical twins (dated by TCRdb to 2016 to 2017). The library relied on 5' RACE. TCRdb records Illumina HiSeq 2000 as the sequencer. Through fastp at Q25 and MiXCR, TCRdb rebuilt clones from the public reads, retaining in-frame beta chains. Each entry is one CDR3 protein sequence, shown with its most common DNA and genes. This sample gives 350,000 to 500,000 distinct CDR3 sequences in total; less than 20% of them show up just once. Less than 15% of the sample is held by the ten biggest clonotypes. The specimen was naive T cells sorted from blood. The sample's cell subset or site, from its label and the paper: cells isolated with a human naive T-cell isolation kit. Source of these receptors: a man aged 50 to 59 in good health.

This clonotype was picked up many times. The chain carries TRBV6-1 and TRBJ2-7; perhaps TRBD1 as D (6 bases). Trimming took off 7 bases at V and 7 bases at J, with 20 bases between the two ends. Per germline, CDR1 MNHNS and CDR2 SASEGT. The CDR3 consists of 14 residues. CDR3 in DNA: TGTGCCAGCAATCTGGACAGCAAGGGTAGAGAGCAGTACTTC. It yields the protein CASNLDSKGREQYF.

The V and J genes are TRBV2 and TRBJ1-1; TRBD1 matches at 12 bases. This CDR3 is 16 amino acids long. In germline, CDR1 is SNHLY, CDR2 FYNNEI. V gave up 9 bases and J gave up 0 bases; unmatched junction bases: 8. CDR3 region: CARRAGQGALNTEAFF. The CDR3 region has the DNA TGTGCCAGGCGGGCGGGACAGGGGGCTTTGAACACTGAAGCTTTCTTT.

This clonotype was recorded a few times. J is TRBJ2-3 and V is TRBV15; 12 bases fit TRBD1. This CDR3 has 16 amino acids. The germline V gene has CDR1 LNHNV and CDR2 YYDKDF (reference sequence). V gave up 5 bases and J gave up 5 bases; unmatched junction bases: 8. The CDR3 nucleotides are TGTGCCACCAGCCGCGGGACAGGGGGCGTTGGAGATACGCAGTATTTT. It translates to CATSRGTGGVGDTQYF.

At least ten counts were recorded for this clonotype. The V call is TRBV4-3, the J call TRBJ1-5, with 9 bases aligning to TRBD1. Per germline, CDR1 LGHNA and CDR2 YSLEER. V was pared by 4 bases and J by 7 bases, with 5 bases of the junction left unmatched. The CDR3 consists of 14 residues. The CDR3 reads CASSLDRGWQPQHF. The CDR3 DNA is TGCGCCAGCAGCCTGGACAGGGGATGGCAGCCCCAGCATTTT.

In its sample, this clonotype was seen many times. CDR3 sequence: CASDSRGSIDTQYF. CDR3 sequence (DNA): TGTGCCAGCGACTCGCGAGGGAGTATAGATACGCAGTATTTT. The V call is TRBV12-3 or TRBV12-4, the J call TRBJ2-3; TRBD2 is a possible D gene (5 bases). The CDR3 has 14 residues. The germline V and J ends were trimmed by 8 bases and 5 bases, with 17 bases remaining between them.

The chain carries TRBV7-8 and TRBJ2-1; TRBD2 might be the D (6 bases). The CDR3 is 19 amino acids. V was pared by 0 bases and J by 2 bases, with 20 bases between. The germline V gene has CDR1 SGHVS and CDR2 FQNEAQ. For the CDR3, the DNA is TGTGCCAGCAGCTTAGCTCCAGTGGGGGGATGGAGTCCCTACAATGAGCAGTTCTTC. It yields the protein CASSLAPVGGWSPYNEQFF. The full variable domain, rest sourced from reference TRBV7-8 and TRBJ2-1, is GAGVSQSPRYKVAKRGQDVALRCDPISGHVSLFWYQQALGQGPEFLTYFQNEAQLDKSGLPSDRFFAERPEGSVSTLKIQRTQQEDSAVYLCASSLAPVGGWSPYNEQFFGPGTRLTVL.

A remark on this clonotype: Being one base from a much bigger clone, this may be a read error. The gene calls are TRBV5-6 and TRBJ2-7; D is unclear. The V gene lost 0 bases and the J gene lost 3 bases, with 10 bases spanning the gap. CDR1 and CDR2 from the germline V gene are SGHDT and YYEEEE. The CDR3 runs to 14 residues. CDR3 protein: CASSLGYGHYEQYF. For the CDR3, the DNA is TGTGCCAGCAGCTTGGGGTATGGGCACTACGAGCAGTACTTC.

The DNA of the CDR3 is TGCGCCAGCAGCTGGACATCCCTAGAGACCCAGTACTTC. Its protein product is CASSWTSLETQYF. This rearrangement joins TRBV5-1 to TRBJ2-5; D may be TRBD1 (5 bases). V lost 3 bases, J lost 4 bases, and 10 bases lay in between. This CDR3 has 13 amino acids. Per germline, CDR1 SGHRS and CDR2 YFSETQ.

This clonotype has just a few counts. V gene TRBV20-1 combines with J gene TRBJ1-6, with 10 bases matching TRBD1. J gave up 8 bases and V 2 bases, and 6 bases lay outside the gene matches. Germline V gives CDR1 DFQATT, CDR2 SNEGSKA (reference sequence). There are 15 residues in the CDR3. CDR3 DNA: TGCAGTGCTAGATTGGGACAGGGGAACTATTCACCCCTCCACTTT. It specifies CSARLGQGNYSPLHF.

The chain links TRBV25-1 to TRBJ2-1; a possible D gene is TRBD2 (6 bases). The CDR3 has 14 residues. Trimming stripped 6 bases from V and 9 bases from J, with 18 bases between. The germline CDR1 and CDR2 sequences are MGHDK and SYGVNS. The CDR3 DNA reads TGTGCCAGCAGAGGAACCTTCGGGGGTGGTGAGCAGTTCTTC. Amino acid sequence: CASRGTFGGGEQFF.

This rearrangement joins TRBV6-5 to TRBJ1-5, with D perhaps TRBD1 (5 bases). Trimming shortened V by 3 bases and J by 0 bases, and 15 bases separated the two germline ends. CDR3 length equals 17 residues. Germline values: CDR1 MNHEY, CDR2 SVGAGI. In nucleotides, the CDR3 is TGTGCCAGCAGTTATGCAAGAGGGGTAAATAGCAATCAGCCCCAGCATTTT. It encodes CASSYARGVNSNQPQHF.

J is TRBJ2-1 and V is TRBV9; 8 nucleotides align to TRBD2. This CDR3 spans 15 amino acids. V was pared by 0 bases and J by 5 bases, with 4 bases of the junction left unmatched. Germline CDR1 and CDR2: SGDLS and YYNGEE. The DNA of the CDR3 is TGTGCCAGCAGCGTAGATGGCGGGAGGAACAATGAGCAGTTCTTC. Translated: CASSVDGGRNNEQFF.

The CDR3 region is CSVEQRVRTEAFF. The CDR3 nucleotides are TGCAGCGTTGAACAAAGGGTACGCACTGAAGCTTTCTTT. The V gene is TRBV29-1, the J gene TRBJ1-1; D gene uncertain. Trimming removed 2 bases at V and 4 bases at J, with 11 bases between. CDR1 is SQVTM and CDR2 is ANQGSEA in the germline V gene. The CDR3 length is 13 residues.

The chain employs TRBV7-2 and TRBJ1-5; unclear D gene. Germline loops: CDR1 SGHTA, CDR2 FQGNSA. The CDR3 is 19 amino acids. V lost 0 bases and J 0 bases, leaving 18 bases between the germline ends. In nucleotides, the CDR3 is TGTGCCAGCAGCTTAGCGCTAAGTAAGGGTTCTTATAGCAATCAGCCCCAGCATTTT. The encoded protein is CASSLALSKGSYSNQPQHF.

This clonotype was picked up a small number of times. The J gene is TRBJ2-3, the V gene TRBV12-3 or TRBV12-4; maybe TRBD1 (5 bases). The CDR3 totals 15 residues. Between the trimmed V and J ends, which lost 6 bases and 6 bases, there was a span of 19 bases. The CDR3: CASSKRAQSGDTQYF. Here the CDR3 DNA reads TGTGCCAGCAGCAAAAGGGCCCAGTCAGGGGATACGCAGTATTTT.

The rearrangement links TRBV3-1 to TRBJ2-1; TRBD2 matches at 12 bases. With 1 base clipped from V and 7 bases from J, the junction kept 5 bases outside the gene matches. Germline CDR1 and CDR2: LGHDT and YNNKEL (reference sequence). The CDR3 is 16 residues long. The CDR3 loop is CASSQGETSGSNEQFF. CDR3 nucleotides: TGTGCCAGCAGCCAAGGTGAGACTAGCGGGAGTAATGAGCAGTTCTTC.

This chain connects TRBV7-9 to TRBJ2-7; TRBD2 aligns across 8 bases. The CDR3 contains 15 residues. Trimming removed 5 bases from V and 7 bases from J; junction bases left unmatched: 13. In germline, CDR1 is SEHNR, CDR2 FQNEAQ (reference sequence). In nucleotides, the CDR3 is TGTGCCAGCAGCCCAAAAGCGGGAGTAGCGGGTGAGCAGTACTTC. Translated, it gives CASSPKAGVAGEQYF.

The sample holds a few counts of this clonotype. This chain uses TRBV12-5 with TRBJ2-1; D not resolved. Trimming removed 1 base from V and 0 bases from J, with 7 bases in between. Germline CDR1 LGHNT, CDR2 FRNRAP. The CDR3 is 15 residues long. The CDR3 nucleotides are TGTGCTAGTGGTTTGGGGGGTTCCTCCTACAATGAGCAGTTCTTC. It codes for CASGLGGSSYNEQFF. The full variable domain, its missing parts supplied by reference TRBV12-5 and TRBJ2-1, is DARVTQTPRHKVTEMGQEVTMRCQPILGHNTVFWYRQTMMQGLELLAYFRNRAPLDDSGMPKDRFSAEMPDATLATLKIQPSEPRDSAVYFCASGLGGSSYNEQFFGPGTRLTVL.

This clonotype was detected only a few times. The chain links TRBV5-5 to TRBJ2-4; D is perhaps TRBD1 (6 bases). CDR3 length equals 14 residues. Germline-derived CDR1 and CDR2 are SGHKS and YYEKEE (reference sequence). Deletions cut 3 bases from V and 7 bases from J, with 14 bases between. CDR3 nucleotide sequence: TGTGCCAGCAGCTACCCAGGGGATTCGAACATTCAGTACTTC. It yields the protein CASSYPGDSNIQYF.

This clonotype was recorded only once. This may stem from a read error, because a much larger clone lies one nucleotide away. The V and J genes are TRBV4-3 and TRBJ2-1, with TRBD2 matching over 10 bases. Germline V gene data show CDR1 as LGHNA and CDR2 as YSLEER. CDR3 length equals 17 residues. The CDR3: CASGQQLAGFMVDEQFF. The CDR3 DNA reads TGCGCCAGCGGCCAGCAACTAGCGGGATTTATGGTAGATGAGCAGTTCTTC.

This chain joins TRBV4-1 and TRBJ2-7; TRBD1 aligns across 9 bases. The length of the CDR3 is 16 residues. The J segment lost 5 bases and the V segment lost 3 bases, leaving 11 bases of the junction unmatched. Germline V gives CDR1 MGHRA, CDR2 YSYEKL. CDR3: CASSQRPGTGIDEQYF. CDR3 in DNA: TGCGCCAGCAGCCAGAGGCCGGGGACAGGGATCGACGAGCAGTACTTC.

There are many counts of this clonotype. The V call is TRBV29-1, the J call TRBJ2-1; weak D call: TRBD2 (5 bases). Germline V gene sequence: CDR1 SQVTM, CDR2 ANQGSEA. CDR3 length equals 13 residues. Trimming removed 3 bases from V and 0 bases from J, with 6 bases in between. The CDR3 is CSVDGNSYNEQFF. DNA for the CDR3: TGCAGCGTTGACGGGAACTCCTACAATGAGCAGTTCTTC.

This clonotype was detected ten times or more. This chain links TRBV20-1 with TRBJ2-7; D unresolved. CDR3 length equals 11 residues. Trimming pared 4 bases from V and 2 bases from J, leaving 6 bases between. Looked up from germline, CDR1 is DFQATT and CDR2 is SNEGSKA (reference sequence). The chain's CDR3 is CSATGPYEQYF. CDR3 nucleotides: TGCAGTGCTACTGGGCCCTACGAGCAGTACTTC.